This paragraph reports one T cell receptor (beta chain). What it binds is not known. Of the isolated RNA, all was reverse transcribed, and so the sequenced material was expressed TCRB transcripts. Libraries were prepared by immunoSEQ multiplex PCR; TCRdb keeps only in-frame clonotypes and omits some of them. The table has 10,000 to 15,000 clones, 46% seen once. Germline V gene lookup returns CDR1 MGHDK and CDR2 SYGVNS. The CDR3 sequence is 15 residues long. The junction had 5 bases not matched to a gene; V was cut back by 2 bases and J by 4 bases. This sample is part of a study of beta chain features in type 1 diabetes. Findings of the study overall: Among patients with Type 1 diabetes, TCRB CDR3s were moderately but significantly shorter in every one of the four CD4+ subsets. Reduced insertions and increased deletions marked VDJ junctions in type 1 diabetes patients.

The specimen sequenced was stem cell memory CD4+ T cells from blood. The source is a man younger than 35 in good health. The V call is TRBV25-1, the J call TRBJ2-3, with TRBD1 matching over 8 bases. The CDR3, as DNA: TGTGCCAGCAGTGAACCAGGGGGCAGTTCAGATACGCAGTATTTT. This codes for CASSEPGGSSDTQYF.